The 7 T cell receptor beta chains below were found in one sample sequenced in a study of blood T cell repertoires in COVID-19. Sequencing used immunoSEQ multiplex PCR; TCRdb keeps in-frame clones, though not all of them. The repertoire consists of 250,000 to 300,000 clones, with over 75% occurring once and the leading ten covering about 1%. Input material: PBMCs or T cells enriched from blood (not recorded which). These receptors originate from a woman in her 30s who had recovered from COVID-19.

The J gene is TRBJ2-7, the V gene TRBV5-1; 7 positions match TRBD2. The germline V gene encodes CDR1 SGHRS and CDR2 YFSETQ. CDR3 length: 16 amino acids. The junction had 15 bases not matched to a gene; V was cut back by 4 bases and J by 5 bases. CDR3 in amino acids: CASSHLAARTGDEQYF. The CDR3 nucleotides read TGCGCCAGCAGCCATCTAGCGGCCAGAACGGGCGACGAGCAGTACTTC.

V usage is TRBV9 and J usage is TRBJ2-5; 10 bases align to TRBD2. V dropped 3 bases and J dropped 7; count of bases not matched to a gene: 9. The CDR3 runs to 15 residues. CDR1 and CDR2 from the germline V gene are SGDLS and YYNGEE. CDR3 residues: CASSATSGIKGTQYF. CDR3 in DNA: TGTGCCAGCAGCGCTACTAGCGGGATAAAGGGGACCCAGTACTTC. Full variable domain (outside the CDR3, taken from reference TRBV9 and TRBJ2-5): DSGVTQTPKHLITATGQRVTLRCSPRSGDLSVYWYQQSLDQGLQFLIQYYNGEERAKGNILERFSAQQFPDLHSELNLSSLELGDSALYFCASSATSGIKGTQYFGPGTRLLVL.

The chain employs TRBV3-1 (or the pseudogene TRBV3-2) and TRBJ1-6; a weak D match, TRBD1 (5 bases). Germline CDR1 and CDR2: LGHDT and YNNKEL (reference sequence). The CDR3 totals 11 residues. V lost 0 bases and J lost 16, with 7 bases in between. The CDR3 nucleotides read TGTGCCAGCAGCCAAGAACAGGATCTCCACTTT. Translated, it gives CASSQEQDLHF.

The chain carries TRBV29-1 and TRBJ2-7, with TRBD2 identical over 10 bases. The CDR3 covers 15 residues. The V segment lost 1 base and the J segment 7 bases; nucleotides outside the gene matches: 10. CDR1 SQVTM and CDR2 ANQGSEA come from the germline V gene. DNA of the CDR3: TGCAGCGTTGAAGGTCGCTTGGGACTAGCGCGTGAGCAGTACTTC. This encodes CSVEGRLGLAREQYF.

The V call is TRBV6-2 or TRBV6-3, the J call TRBJ2-7; 8 bases fit TRBD1. V was pared by 5 bases and J by 3 bases, with 6 bases of the junction left unmatched. This CDR3 has 14 amino acids. In germline, CDR1 is MNHEY, CDR2 SVGEGT. The CDR3 DNA reads TGTGCCAGCAGTGGGGACAGGAACAGCTACGAGCAGTACTTC. Its translation: CASSGDRNSYEQYF.

The rearrangement joins TRBV5-6 to TRBJ1-5; D call uncertain. The V end was cut by 4 bases, the J end by 2 bases, with 4 bases between. Looked up from germline, CDR1 is SGHDT and CDR2 is YYEEEE. The length of the CDR3 is 12 residues. The CDR3 coding sequence is TGTGCCAGCAGCCAGGGCAATCAGCCCCAGCATTTT. This gives the protein CASSQGNQPQHF. Variable domain in full (rest from reference TRBV5-6 and TRBJ1-5): DAGVTQSPTHLIKTRGQQVTLRCSPKSGHDTVSWYQQALGQGPQFIFQYYEEEERQRGNFPDRFSGHQFPNYSSELNVNALLLGDSALYLCASSQGNQPQHFGDGTRLSIL.

The chain links TRBV7-9 to TRBJ2-3; 11 bases agree with TRBD2. Germline CDR1 SEHNR, CDR2 FQNEAQ (reference sequence). Trimming took 0 bases from V and 6 from J; bases not matched to a gene: 5. The CDR3 is 16 residues long. DNA of the CDR3: TGTGCCAGCAGCTTAGCGGTTAGCGGGGGGGCTGATACGCAGTATTTT. It is translated as CASSLAVSGGADTQYF.